The rows below give T cell receptor beta chains drawn from one sample of a study of T cells in Graves' hyperthyroidism and ophthalmopathy. Via MiXCR, TCRdb re-called the multiplex PCR reads, giving one row per CDR3 protein. Of around 690,000 distinct CDR3 sequences in the sample, around a sixth are singletons; the top ten hold about 16%. The material sequenced was blood. Receptor source: a man in his fifties with Graves' hyperthyroidism. CDR3s include the opening cysteine and the closing phenylalanine or tryptophan. The order of the fields is D gene, V gene, J gene, clone size, CDR3 protein, CDR3 DNA. A D gene is named only where the DNA matches it firmly. Rows may omit the clone size; those that give it use once, few, many or a size class.

d_call: -
v_call: TRBV28
j_call: TRBJ1-5
clone_size: -
cdr3_aa: CASREVSNQPQHF
cdr3_nt: TGTGCCAGCAGGGAGGTAAGCAATCAGCCCCAGCATTTT

d_call: TRBD2
v_call: TRBV2
j_call: TRBJ2-7
clone_size: many
cdr3_aa: CASTSGGTYEQYF
cdr3_nt: TGTGCCAGCACTTCGGGAGGGACCTACGAGCAGTACTTC

d_call: -
v_call: TRBV6-2/TRBV6-3
j_call: TRBJ2-1
clone_size: -
cdr3_aa: CASSYSSAGDNEQFF
cdr3_nt: TGTGCCAGCAGTTACTCGAGCGCAGGGGACAATGAGCAGTTCTTC

d_call: TRBD1
v_call: TRBV6-1
j_call: TRBJ2-7
clone_size: few
cdr3_aa: CASSDRDRVGSYEQYF
cdr3_nt: TGTGCCAGCAGTGACCGGGACAGGGTTGGCTCCTACGAGCAGTACTTC

d_call: -
v_call: TRBV11-2
j_call: TRBJ2-7
clone_size: many
cdr3_aa: CASSANGDHYEQYF
cdr3_nt: TGTGCCAGCAGCGCCAACGGGGACCACTACGAGCAGTACTTC

d_call: -
v_call: TRBV11-2
j_call: TRBJ1-6
clone_size: many
cdr3_aa: CASSRVESPLHF
cdr3_nt: TGTGCCAGCAGCAGGGTCGAATCACCCCTCCACTTT

d_call: TRBD2
v_call: TRBV7-2
j_call: TRBJ2-3
clone_size: few
cdr3_aa: CASSLGLAGIEGDTQYF
cdr3_nt: TGTGCCAGCAGCTTAGGTCTAGCGGGAATAGAGGGGGATACGCAGTATTTT

d_call: -
v_call: TRBV6-1
j_call: TRBJ1-5
clone_size: many
cdr3_aa: CASSEDLSNQPQHF
cdr3_nt: TGTGCCAGCAGTGAAGACCTTAGCAATCAGCCCCAGCATTTT

d_call: TRBD2
v_call: TRBV7-2
j_call: TRBJ2-2
clone_size: few
cdr3_aa: CASNGRALGTGELFF
cdr3_nt: TGTGCCAGCAACGGGAGGGCCCTGGGCACCGGGGAGCTGTTTTTT

d_call: TRBD2
v_call: TRBV9
j_call: TRBJ2-5
clone_size: many
cdr3_aa: CASSAFGGTGPETQYF
cdr3_nt: TGTGCCAGCAGCGCGTTCGGGGGGACCGGGCCAGAGACCCAGTACTTC